Below, 20 T cell receptor beta chains from the same sample are listed, as sequenced in a study of blood T cell repertoires in COVID-19. Using immunoSEQ multiplex PCR, the repertoire was profiled, and TCRdb retains in-frame clones only, with some absent. The top ten hold roughly 0.9% of the sample, which has 450,000 or so clones, 75% to 90% seen once. Material for sequencing was peripheral blood. The receptors here all came from a man between 18 and 29 years old with COVID-19, enrolled during active disease.

This chain links TRBV7-9 with TRBJ2-7; TRBD2 is a possible D gene (5 bases). The CDR3 totals 16 residues. From germline, CDR1 is SEHNR and CDR2 FQNEAQ (reference sequence). V was pared by 1 base and J by 0 bases, with 13 bases between. The CDR3: CASSLVPSGISYEQYF. The CDR3 region has the DNA TGTGCCAGCAGCTTAGTTCCTTCCGGGATCTCCTACGAGCAGTACTTC. Together with reference TRBV7-9 and TRBJ2-7, the CDR3 gives the full variable domain: DTGVSQNPRHKITKRGQNVTFRCDPISEHNRLYWYRQTLGQGPEFLTYFQNEAQLEKSRLLSDRFSAERPKGSFSTLEIQRTEQGDSAMYLCASSLVPSGISYEQYFGPGTRLTVT.

The chain employs TRBV5-6 and TRBJ1-1, with D perhaps matching TRBD1 (6 bases). The CDR3 sequence is 15 residues long. Germline loops: CDR1 SGHDT, CDR2 YYEEEE. V lost 2 bases and J 9 bases, leaving 20 bases between the germline ends. The CDR3 nucleotides read TGTGCCAGCAGCTTTAACAGGGCGAGGACAACTCAAGCTTTCTTT. Amino acid sequence: CASSFNRARTTQAFF.

J is TRBJ2-5 and V is TRBV2, with a possible D match to TRBD2 (6 bases). V lost 5 bases and J lost 4, with 11 bases in between. The CDR3 length is 13 residues. From germline, CDR1 is SNHLY and CDR2 FYNNEI. The CDR3 region is CASSRGEAETQYF. As DNA, the CDR3 is TGTGCCAGCAGTAGAGGGGAGGCAGAGACCCAGTACTTC. Complete variable domain (other parts from reference TRBV2 and TRBJ2-5): EPEVTQTPSHQVTQMGQEVILRCVPISNHLYFYWYRQILGQKVEFLVSFYNNEISEKSEIFDDQFSVERPDGSNFTLKIRSTKLEDSAMYFCASSRGEAETQYFGPGTRLLVL.

The chain employs TRBV7-9 and TRBJ2-1, with 11 bases matching TRBD2. J gave up 3 bases and V 5 bases, and 6 bases lay outside the gene matches. Germline V gene sequence: CDR1 SEHNR, CDR2 FQNEAQ (reference sequence). This CDR3 contains 16 residues. For the CDR3, the DNA is TGTGCCAGCAGCCAGGTAGCGGGAGGGAACTACAATGAGCAGTTCTTC. It yields the protein CASSQVAGGNYNEQFF.

The CDR3 loop is CASSETSGPSDTQYF. The CDR3 DNA reads TGCGCCAGCAGTGAGACCAGCGGACCCTCAGATACGCAGTATTTT. V usage is TRBV10-1 and J usage is TRBJ2-3; the D gene is possibly TRBD2 (5 bases). Germline V gene data show CDR1 as WNHNN and CDR2 as SYGVQD (reference sequence). This CDR3 has 15 residues. The V gene lost 2 bases and the J gene lost 4 bases, with 13 bases spanning the gap.

This chain joins TRBV7-2 and TRBJ2-7; no reliable D call. Trimming shortened V by 5 bases and J by 6 bases, and 14 bases separated the two germline ends. The germline gives CDR1 SGHTA, CDR2 FQGNSA. There are 13 residues in the CDR3. CDR3 DNA: TGTGCCAGCAGCGGAGAGGTCTCCGGCGAGCAGTACTTC. Amino acids: CASSGEVSGEQYF.

V gene TRBV11-2 combines with J gene TRBJ2-5, with unresolved D. CDR1 SGHAT and CDR2 FQNNGV come from the germline V gene. The CDR3 has 13 residues. The V gene lost 1 base and the J gene lost 5 bases, with 8 bases spanning the gap. CDR3 amino acids: CASSLVGLETQYF. CDR3 DNA: TGTGCCAGCAGCTTAGTTGGCTTGGAGACCCAGTACTTC.

This clone was recorded once. The chain joins TRBV6-6 to TRBJ2-7; the match to TRBD2 covers 7 bases. CDR1 and CDR2 (germline): MNHNY, SVGAGI (reference sequence). V lost 10 bases, J lost 2 bases, and 8 bases stayed unmatched. The CDR3 runs 13 residues. DNA for the CDR3: TGTGCCAACCTTAGCGGGTTCCCCTACGAGCAGTACTTC. The encoded protein is CANLSGFPYEQYF.

This clone was found a few times. The rearrangement links TRBV30 to TRBJ2-7, with 8 positions matching TRBD2. The CDR3 is made up of 13 amino acids. V lost 4 bases, J lost 2 bases, and 4 bases stayed unmatched. CDR1 is GTSNPN, CDR2 SVGIG, per germline (reference sequence). The CDR3 spells CAWNTGLAYEQYF. CDR3 bases: TGTGCCTGGAATACGGGACTAGCCTACGAGCAGTACTTC.

The J gene is TRBJ1-1, the V gene TRBV4-1; possibly TRBD1 for D (6 bases). Trimming stripped 0 bases from V and 1 base from J, with 9 bases between. Germline V gives CDR1 MGHRA, CDR2 YSYEKL. CDR3 length: 15 amino acids. In nucleotides, the CDR3 is TGCGCCAGCAGCCAAGAGGGACACCCGAACACTGAAGCTTTCTTT. This translates into CASSQEGHPNTEAFF.

The V call is TRBV5-1, the J call TRBJ2-6; the D gene is possibly TRBD2 (5 bases). V dropped 0 bases and J dropped 2 bases, with 9 bases sitting between them. The CDR3 has 16 amino acids. Germline V lookup: CDR1 SGHRS, CDR2 YFSETQ. The CDR3 DNA sequence: TGCGCCAGCAGCTTGGGGCCCGGGGCTGGGGCCAACGTCCTGACTTTC. The encoded protein is CASSLGPGAGANVLTF.

The chain joins TRBV7-8 to TRBJ2-3; 8 bases line up with TRBD2. CDR3 length equals 18 residues. The ends lost 5 bases at V and 0 bases at J; junction bases unmatched: 13. Germline lookup yields CDR1 SGHVS and CDR2 FQNEAQ. The CDR3 loop is CASSPSSGGPPSTDTQYF. In DNA, the CDR3 is TGTGCCAGCAGCCCCTCCAGCGGGGGCCCACCTAGCACAGATACGCAGTATTTT.

This clone was counted between two and nine times. This rearrangement joins TRBV30 to TRBJ2-7, with D unresolved. Germline V gene lookup returns CDR1 GTSNPN and CDR2 SVGIG (reference sequence). This CDR3 comprises 13 residues. V was pared by 0 bases and J by 3 bases, with 9 bases between. This chain's CDR3 is CAWSVNSNYEQYF. CDR3 bases: TGTGCCTGGAGTGTTAACTCAAACTACGAGCAGTACTTC.

V is TRBV27 and J is TRBJ2-1; D possibly corresponds to TRBD1 (5 bases). CDR1 is MNHEY, CDR2 SMNVEV, per germline (reference sequence). V lost 5 bases and J lost 3, with 14 bases in between. This CDR3 region has 15 residues. The CDR3 protein is CASSRGQGFYNEQFF. The CDR3 DNA reads as TGTGCCAGCAGTAGGGGCCAGGGCTTCTACAATGAGCAGTTCTTC.

The CDR3 spells CASSPPGFYGYTF. CDR3 nucleotides: TGTGCCAGCAGTCCACCGGGGTTCTATGGCTACACCTTC. The chain links TRBV25-1 to TRBJ1-2, with no clear D. The V gene lost 5 bases and the J gene lost 4 bases, with 11 bases spanning the gap. This CDR3 is 13 amino acids long. CDR1 and CDR2 (germline): MGHDK, SYGVNS.

J is TRBJ2-2 and V is TRBV5-8; no definite D call. Germline CDR1 and CDR2: SGHTS and YDEGEE. This CDR3 region has 16 residues. The V gene lost 4 bases and the J gene lost 3 bases, with 16 bases spanning the gap. Written as DNA, the CDR3 is TGTGCCAGCAGCCACTATGTGAGCAGCGACACCGGGGAGCTGTTTTTT. Amino acids: CASSHYVSSDTGELFF. Full variable domain (rest looked up from reference TRBV5-8 and TRBJ2-2): EAGVTQSPTHLIKTRGQQATLRCSPISGHTSVYWYQQALGLGLQFLLWYDEGEERNRGNFPPRFSGRQFPNYSSELNVNALELEDSALYLCASSHYVSSDTGELFFGEGSRLTVL.

This clone was observed a few times. This chain joins TRBV5-6 and TRBJ1-1, with D unresolved. Germline V gives CDR1 SGHDT, CDR2 YYEEEE. There are 14 residues in the CDR3. V lost 0 bases to trimming and J lost 3 bases, with 9 bases between them. As DNA, the CDR3 is TGTGCCAGCAGCTTGGGCGGCAGCTACACTGAAGCTTTCTTT. Protein: CASSLGGSYTEAFF. Full variable domain (outside the CDR3, taken from reference TRBV5-6 and TRBJ1-1): DAGVTQSPTHLIKTRGQQVTLRCSPKSGHDTVSWYQQALGQGPQFIFQYYEEEERQRGNFPDRFSGHQFPNYSSELNVNALLLGDSALYLCASSLGGSYTEAFFGQGTRLTVV.

This chain uses TRBV4-2 with TRBJ2-3; no firm D call. Germline lookup yields CDR1 LGHNA and CDR2 YNFKEQ. The ends were cut back, 0 bases at V and 2 bases at J, with 6 bases in the middle. The CDR3 runs to 14 residues. CDR3 region: CASSQERLTDTQYF. DNA of the CDR3: TGTGCCAGCAGCCAAGAGCGTCTCACAGATACGCAGTATTTT.

This rearrangement joins TRBV3-1 (or the pseudogene TRBV3-2) to TRBJ2-3; D is perhaps TRBD2 (6 bases). This CDR3 spans 15 amino acids. CDR1 LGHDT and CDR2 YNNKEL come from the germline V gene (reference sequence). Trimming left V 4 bases short and J 4 bases short, with 15 bases between. CDR3 nucleotide sequence: TGTGCCAGCAGCCTAGGGCTAGCGAAGGCAGATACGCAGTATTTT. The encoded protein is CASSLGLAKADTQYF.

Turning to this clone: The junction shows a germline mismatch at one end, possibly a read error. V gene TRBV6-1 combines with J gene TRBJ2-7; 7 bases match TRBD1. The CDR3 has 16 amino acids. In germline, CDR1 is MNHNS, CDR2 SASEGT. The CDR3, as DNA: TGTGCCAGCACTGAACTCGGACAGGATAGCTCCTACGAGCAGTACTTC. Its protein is CASTELGQDSSYEQYF.